The clone carrying this T cell receptor (beta chain) was observed a few times. What it recognizes is unknown. The sample belongs to a study of identical twins. Study-wide results and limits: Excess sharing between twins was weaker in beta out-of-frame sequences.

Using its own MiXCR run on the 5' RACE reads, TCRdb lists one record per CDR3 protein. The table includes 550,000 to 700,000 distinct CDR3 sequences, over 20% detected once. The trim removed 5 bases at V and 8 bases at J, leaving 6 bases unmatched. The CDR3 length is 13 residues. Germline-derived CDR1 and CDR2 are LGHNA and YSLEER. These records were also assigned to another study, of T cells expressing NK-cell markers. From that paper: Each of roughly six donors carried dominant NKG2C+ clonotypes accounting for about 1.0-8% of CD8+ T cells.

J is TRBJ2-1 and V is TRBV4-3; TRBD2 matches 7 bases. The receptor was derived from a woman between 18 and 29 years old in good health. The sequenced sample consisted of PBMCs. The CDR3 nucleotides read TGCGCCAGCAGCGGGAGGGCCGGCTATGAGCAGTTCTTC. This sequence encodes CASSGRAGYEQFF.